These T cell receptor beta chains were read from a single sample in a study of T-cell reconstitution after alpha-beta-depleted transplantation in children. From the PCR reads, TCRdb called clonotypes with MiXCR, one entry per CDR3 protein. This sample carries around 100,000 distinct CDR3 sequences, about 9.3% of them seen once, and the ten largest clones take under 40%. The sequences come from PBMCs, collected before TCRalphabeta/CD19-depleted stem cell transplant. The receptors were sampled from a boy aged 2 to 10 with acute lymphoblastic leukemia, due to receive a stem cell transplant. Each CDR3 is given with its conserved first and last residue. A D gene is named only where the DNA matches it firmly. Rows give clone size only sometimes, using once, few, many, or a class for an expanded clone.

j_gene | len | v_gene | abundance | d_gene | CDR3nt | CDR3aa
TRBJ2-3 | 19 | TRBV5-6 | . | TRBD1 | TGTGCCAGCAGCCTCGGGACAGGGGTAGGGGACGGCTACTTTGCTACGCAGTATTTT | CASSLGTGVGDGYFATQYF
TRBJ1-5 | 13 | TRBV20-1 | many | . | TGCAGTGCTATTGGGTATAGCAATCAGCCCCAGCATTTT | CSAIGYSNQPQHF
TRBJ1-3 | 16 | TRBV6-5 | many | . | TGTGCCAGCAGTTACCGTACATGGGGTACCGGAAACACCATATATTTT | CASSYRTWGTGNTIYF
TRBJ1-1 | 13 | TRBV25-1 | many | . | TGTGCCAGCAGTGCCGGGGGAGGTACTGAAGCTTTCTTT | CASSAGGGTEAFF
TRBJ2-3 | 14 | TRBV29-1 | . | TRBD2 | TGCAGCGTGGGGACTAGCGGATTCACAGATACGCAGTATTTT | CSVGTSGFTDTQYF
TRBJ2-3 | 15 | TRBV29-1 | . | TRBD2 | TGCAGCGTTGTGTACGGGAGGGTGAGCACAGATACGCAGTATTTT | CSVVYGRVSTDTQYF
TRBJ2-1 | 15 | TRBV5-1 | . | TRBD2 | TGCGCCAGCAGCTTGGACGGGAGGGCTTACAATGAGCAGTTCTTC | CASSLDGRAYNEQFF
TRBJ2-1 | 14 | TRBV9 | medium-sized | TRBD2 | TGTGCCAGCAGCGTAGGGACTAGCGAGATTGAGCAGTTCTTC | CASSVGTSEIEQFF
TRBJ1-6 | 15 | TRBV5-1 | . | . | TGCGCCAGCAGCTTCGACAGCTCCTATAATTCACCCCTCCACTTT | CASSFDSSYNSPLHF
TRBJ2-5 | 14 | TRBV5-1 | few | TRBD1 | TGCGCCAGCAGCCTAGACAGGGCGAAAGAGACCCAGTACTTC | CASSLDRAKETQYF
TRBJ2-1 | 15 | TRBV7-7 | many | TRBD2 | TGTGCTAGCAGCCAGACTAGCGGGGCATACAATGAGCAGTTCTTC | CASSQTSGAYNEQFF
TRBJ2-2 | 15 | TRBV10-3 | . | . | TGTGCCATCAGTGACTCTAGGGGTGGCACCGGGGAGCTGTTTTTT | CAISDSRGGTGELFF
TRBJ2-7 | 17 | TRBV24-1 | many | TRBD2 | TGTGCCACCAGTGACCCCGGACTAGCGGGAGGGATCGACGAGCAGTACTTC | CATSDPGLAGGIDEQYF
TRBJ2-7 | 12 | TRBV29-1 | . | . | TGCAGCGTTGGGACAGCAGCCTACGAGCAGTACTTC | CSVGTAAYEQYF
TRBJ2-5 | 16 | TRBV3-1 | few | . | TGTGCCAGCAGCCAAGGTGGGGGCCGAACCCAAGAGACCCAGTACTTC | CASSQGGGRTQETQYF
TRBJ2-2 | 13 | TRBV28 | few | . | TGTGCCAGCAGTTTAGAGGGGCTGGTGGAGCTGTTTTTT | CASSLEGLVELFF
TRBJ2-2 | 16 | TRBV5-1 | few | TRBD2 | TGCGCCAGCAGCTTGGGGCTAGCGGGATACACCGGGGAGCTGTTTTTT | CASSLGLAGYTGELFF
TRBJ2-7 | 15 | TRBV7-2 | many | . | TGTGCCAGCAGCCTCCCAGGGCCCAGCTCCTACGAGCAGTACTTC | CASSLPGPSSYEQYF
TRBJ1-3 | 14 | TRBV28 | . | . | TGTGCCAGCAGTTTATACGATTCTGGAAACACCATATATTTT | CASSLYDSGNTIYF
TRBJ2-1 | 16 | TRBV7-8 | . | . | TGTGCCAGCAGCCCATGGGAAGGGCTAGCTAGCAATGAGCAGTTCTTC | CASSPWEGLASNEQFF
TRBJ1-1 | 11 | TRBV5-1 | . | . | TGCGCCAGCAGCTTGTCGGGGGAAGCTTTCTTT | CASSLSGEAFF
TRBJ2-6 | 16 | TRBV27 | . | . | TGTGCCAGCAGTGATACAGGGTTTTCTGGGGCCAACGTCCTGACTTTC | CASSDTGFSGANVLTF
TRBJ2-7 | 15 | TRBV6-5 | many | . | TGTGCCAGCACCCCAGGGGGGACAGAAACCTACGAGCAGTACTTC | CASTPGGTETYEQYF
TRBJ2-1 | 21 | TRBV7-2 | many | TRBD2 | TGTGCCAGCAGCTTAGCTAGCGGGAGGGAGTCGTATGTAGATAAGTACAATGAGCAGTTCTTC | CASSLASGRESYVDKYNEQFF
TRBJ2-2 | 16 | TRBV10-1 | few | . | TGCGCCAGCAGTGTCACGACTAGGAGGAACACCGGGGAGCTGTTTTTT | CASSVTTRRNTGELFF
TRBJ2-7 | 14 | TRBV25-1 | . | TRBD1 | TGTGCCAGCAGTGACGGGACAGCTAGGGGCGAGCAGTACTTC | CASSDGTARGEQYF
TRBJ2-1 | 13 | TRBV28 | . | . | TGTGCCAGCAGTTCACGGGGGTACAATGAGCAGTTCTTC | CASSSRGYNEQFF
TRBJ1-1 | 14 | TRBV10-2 | many | . | TGCGCCAGCACCAAGGGTCGAGGAGACACTGAAGCTTTCTTT | CASTKGRGDTEAFF
TRBJ2-3 | 13 | TRBV6-1 | many | TRBD1 | TGTGCCAGCGGGAACGATGACAGGGTAACGCAGTATTTT | CASGNDDRVTQYF
TRBJ2-1 | 16 | TRBV7-9 | . | . | TGTGCCAGCAGCTCGATGGACTACCCTCCCTACAATGAGCAGTTCTTC | CASSSMDYPPYNEQFF
TRBJ1-1 | 13 | TRBV3-1 | few | . | TGTGCCAGCAGCCGGCACGGCGGGTCTGAAGCTTTCTTT | CASSRHGGSEAFF
TRBJ2-3 | 16 | TRBV24-1 | few | TRBD2 | TGTGCCACCAGTGACCCCGGACTAGCTAGCACAGATACGCAGTATTTT | CATSDPGLASTDTQYF